A single sample is the source of the 26 T cell receptor beta chains below, sequenced in a study of T cell changes during pregnancy in multiple sclerosis. Assay: immunoSEQ multiplex PCR; the TCRdb copy retains only in-frame clones and omits some. In the table there are approximately 60,000 clones, over 85% of which are singletons. The sample in question was CD4+ T cells from peripheral blood mononuclear cells, obtained before pregnancy. The receptor source for this set is a female donor with multiple sclerosis, enrolled in a pregnancy study.

The chain joins TRBV27 to TRBJ2-6; possibly TRBD2 for D (7 bases). The V end was cut by 8 bases, the J end by 3 bases, with 17 bases between. Germline CDR1 reads MNHEY; CDR2 reads SMNVEV (reference sequence). The CDR3 has 16 residues. CDR3 in DNA: TGTGCCAGCGGCTCGGGGGGCGCACATGGGGCCAACGTCCTGACTTTC. Amino acids: CASGSGGAHGANVLTF.

The chain uses TRBV5-6 and TRBJ2-5; 7 bases line up with TRBD1. The germline V gene encodes CDR1 SGHDT and CDR2 YYEEEE. V was pared by 1 base and J by 2 bases, with 5 bases of the junction left unmatched. The CDR3 is 15 amino acids. This CDR3 reads CASSLIGRGQETQYF. The CDR3 DNA is TGTGCCAGCAGCTTGATTGGCAGGGGGCAAGAGACCCAGTACTTC.

The chain combines TRBV29-1 with TRBJ2-5, with TRBD1 identical over 11 bases. The ends lost 3 bases at V and 0 bases at J; junction bases unmatched: 3. CDR3 length: 15 amino acids. Germline CDR1 is SQVTM and CDR2 is ANQGSEA. CDR3 nucleotides: TGCAGCGTTGACGGGACAGGGGGGTACCAAGAGACCCAGTACTTC. This sequence encodes CSVDGTGGYQETQYF.

The gene calls are TRBV9 and TRBJ2-3; D uncertain. Trimming removed 0 bases from V and 8 bases from J, with 7 bases in between. Germline CDR1 and CDR2: SGDLS and YYNGEE. CDR3 length equals 12 residues. CDR3 amino acids: CASSVVTGTQYF. The DNA for the CDR3 is TGTGCCAGCAGCGTAGTGACTGGTACGCAGTATTTT.

This clone has only a few counts. The chain recombines TRBV12-5 with TRBJ1-5, with D hard to call. Trimming left V 1 base short and J 4 bases short, with 8 bases between. The germline V gene encodes CDR1 LGHNT and CDR2 FRNRAP. The CDR3 runs 14 residues. The CDR3 spells CASGLDPGNQPQHF. CDR3 nucleotides: TGTGCTAGTGGTTTGGATCCGGGAAATCAGCCCCAGCATTTT.

The chain has TRBV30 and TRBJ2-7, with TRBD1 matching over 10 bases. Germline loops: CDR1 GTSNPN, CDR2 SVGIG (reference sequence). The CDR3 spans 15 residues. Germline trimming cut 0 bases from V and 3 bases from J; bases unmatched to any gene: 5. CDR3 nucleotides: TGTGCCTGGAGTGTGGGACAGGGGTTTGGCTACGAGCAGTACTTC. This translates into CAWSVGQGFGYEQYF.

This rearrangement joins TRBV25-1 to TRBJ2-5, with 7 nucleotides matching TRBD2. This CDR3 spans 13 amino acids. From germline, CDR1 is MGHDK and CDR2 SYGVNS. The V gene end was trimmed by 6 bases and the J gene end by 1 base; junction bases not matched to a gene: 2. The CDR3 reads CASRGTIQETQYF. The DNA for the CDR3 is TGTGCCAGCAGGGGGACTATCCAAGAGACCCAGTACTTC.

The J gene is TRBJ1-4, the V gene TRBV6-6, with 7 bases matching TRBD1. Trimming took 6 bases from V and 8 from J; bases not matched to a gene: 6. This CDR3 spans 13 amino acids. CDR1 is MNHNY, CDR2 SVGAGI, per germline (reference sequence). The CDR3 DNA follows: TGTGCCAGCAGCAGCCCGGACAGGGAAAAACTGTTTTTT. Translating gives CASSSPDREKLFF.

There are a few counts of this clone. This sequence joins TRBV1 and TRBJ1-1; the DNA was not compared with TRBD1, the D call given in the table. TRBV1 is flagged as a pseudogene. There are 14 residues in the CDR3. The CDR3: CTSSAKTGGTEAFF. In nucleotides, the CDR3 is TGCACCAGCAGCGCGAAGACAGGGGGTACTGAAGCTTTCTTT.

The rearrangement joins TRBV9 to TRBJ2-5, with D tentatively TRBD2 (6 bases). The length of the CDR3 is 17 residues. From germline, CDR1 is SGDLS and CDR2 YYNGEE. The germline V and J ends were trimmed by 0 bases and 5 bases, with 20 bases remaining between them. CDR3: CASSVGRSGLGEETQYF. CDR3 bases: TGTGCCAGCAGCGTAGGGAGGAGCGGGCTAGGGGAGGAGACCCAGTACTTC.

The chain is built from TRBV5-4 and TRBJ2-3; 7 positions match TRBD1. CDR1 and CDR2 from the germline V gene are SGHNT and YYREEE (reference sequence). V shed 4 bases, J shed 4 bases, and the junction held 9 bases outside the gene matches. The CDR3 is 15 amino acids. The CDR3, as DNA: TGTGCCAGCAGCCTACAGACAGGGTTTGCAGATACGCAGTATTTT. It yields the protein CASSLQTGFADTQYF. The whole variable domain, filled in from reference TRBV5-4 and TRBJ2-3, reads ETGVTQSPTHLIKTRGQQVTLRCSSQSGHNTVSWYQQALGQGPQFIFQYYREEENGRGNFPPRFSGLQFPNYSSELNVNALELDDSALYLCASSLQTGFADTQYFGPGTRLTVL.

J is TRBJ2-1 and V is TRBV5-4; 13 bases map to TRBD2. V dropped 4 bases and J dropped 7; count of bases not matched to a gene: 5. The CDR3 consists of 15 residues. Per the germline V gene, CDR1 is SGHNT and CDR2 is YYREEE (reference sequence). This chain's CDR3 is CASSDRTSGSNEQFF. CDR3 sequence (DNA): TGTGCCAGCAGCGATCGGACTAGCGGGAGTAATGAGCAGTTCTTC.

This chain uses TRBV9 with TRBJ1-1; 11 positions match TRBD1. Germline V gene sequence: CDR1 SGDLS, CDR2 YYNGEE. V lost 0 bases to trimming and J lost 4 bases; unmatched junction nucleotides: 2. CDR3 size: 15 residues. CDR3 loop: CASSVGGTGGTEAFF. The CDR3 DNA follows: TGTGCCAGCAGCGTAGGTGGGACAGGGGGCACTGAAGCTTTCTTT.

This chain connects TRBV7-2 to TRBJ2-7; the D is unclear. Germline V gene lookup returns CDR1 SGHTA and CDR2 FQGNSA. With 5 bases removed from V and 0 bases from J, the gap between germline ends came to 2 bases. This CDR3 has 11 residues. The CDR3 sequence is CASSHSYEQYF. CDR3 DNA sequence: TGTGCCAGCAGCCACTCCTACGAGCAGTACTTC.

The chain couples TRBV10-3 to TRBJ2-1; TRBD2 agrees at 7 bases. V gave up 4 bases and J gave up 6 bases; unmatched junction bases: 9. From germline, CDR1 is ENHRY and CDR2 SYGVKD. The CDR3 is 15 amino acids. The CDR3 loop is CAISATSGNANEQFF. The CDR3, as DNA: TGTGCCATCAGTGCCACGAGCGGGAACGCCAATGAGCAGTTCTTC.

This clone was found a few times. The chain has TRBV28 and TRBJ2-3; the match to TRBD2 covers 11 bases. The V gene end was trimmed by 4 bases and the J gene end by 2 bases; junction bases not matched to a gene: 2. CDR3 length: 15 residues. Looked up from germline, CDR1 is MDHEN and CDR2 is SYDVKM. The CDR3 loop reads CASSSGLAVTDTQYF. The CDR3 coding sequence is TGTGCCAGCAGTTCGGGACTAGCGGTCACAGATACGCAGTATTTT.

The chain couples TRBV7-9 to TRBJ1-3; D call uncertain. The CDR3 length is 15 residues. Germline assignment: CDR1 SEHNR and CDR2 FQNEAQ (reference sequence). With 1 base removed from V and 0 bases from J, the gap between germline ends came to 7 bases. DNA for the CDR3: TGTGCCAGCAGCTTAGTGGCCGCCTCTGGAAACACCATATATTTT. It codes for CASSLVAASGNTIYF.

The chain combines TRBV15 with TRBJ2-3; 7 nucleotides match TRBD2. Unmatched junction bases numbered 8, after V lost 1 base and J lost 4 bases. CDR1 and CDR2 (germline): LNHNV, YYDKDF (reference sequence). This CDR3 region has 16 residues. The CDR3 here is CATSRGLAGESDTQYF. As DNA, the CDR3 is TGTGCCACCAGCAGAGGACTAGCCGGCGAATCAGATACGCAGTATTTT. Full variable domain (remainder filled in from reference TRBV15 and TRBJ2-3): DAMVIQNPRYQVTQFGKPVTLSCSQTLNHNVMYWYQQKSSQAPKLLFHYYDKDFNNEADTPDNFQSRRPNTSFCFLDIRSPGLGDTAMYLCATSRGLAGESDTQYFGPGTRLTVL.

CDR3 in amino acids: CASSSLGPGGTDTQYF. In DNA form, the CDR3 reads TGTGCCAGCAGCTCGCTAGGCCCAGGGGGCACAGATACGCAGTATTTT. The chain uses TRBV5-6 and TRBJ2-3, with D possibly TRBD1 on 6 matching bases. Germline lookup yields CDR1 SGHDT and CDR2 YYEEEE. This CDR3 is built from 16 residues. Trimming shortened V by 3 bases and J by 1 base, and 15 bases separated the two germline ends.

J is TRBJ2-7 and V is TRBV11-2, with TRBD2 identical over 7 bases. Trimming at V came to 5 bases and at J to 3 bases, leaving 7 bases not matched to a gene. The CDR3 extends over 14 amino acids. Germline CDR1 SGHAT, CDR2 FQNNGV. In DNA form, the CDR3 reads TGTGCCAGCAGCCCATCGGGCGGGGGCTACGAGCAGTACTTC. It codes for CASSPSGGGYEQYF. The full variable domain, its missing parts supplied by reference TRBV11-2 and TRBJ2-7, is EAGVAQSPRYKIIEKRQSVAFWCNPISGHATLYWYQQILGQGPKLLIQFQNNGVVDDSQLPKDRFSAERLKGVDSTLKIQPAKLEDSAVYLCASSPSGGGYEQYFGPGTRLTVT.

The chain carries TRBV28 and TRBJ2-1; the D gene is possibly TRBD1 (5 bases). Germline V gene lookup returns CDR1 MDHEN and CDR2 SYDVKM. This CDR3 is 11 amino acids long. Trimming shortened V by 1 base and J by 10 bases, and 5 bases separated the two germline ends. The CDR3 DNA is TGTGCCAGCAGTTTATACAGGGAGCAGTTCTTC. Its translation: CASSLYREQFF.

The CDR3 region has the DNA TGTGCCAGCAGTGAAGGGCCTCAAAACTATGGCTACACCTTC. Its protein is CASSEGPQNYGYTF. The chain has TRBV2 and TRBJ1-2, with no clear D. Trimming pared 1 base from V and 2 bases from J, leaving 8 bases between. Germline lookup yields CDR1 SNHLY and CDR2 FYNNEI. The CDR3 runs 14 residues.

The V call is TRBV6-6, the J call TRBJ2-1; 12 positions agree with TRBD2. V lost 6 bases to trimming and J lost 7 bases; unmatched junction nucleotides: 10. CDR3 size: 16 residues. Looked up from germline, CDR1 is MNHNY and CDR2 is SVGAGI (reference sequence). The CDR3 coding sequence is TGTGCCAGCAGCCTAGGACTAGCGGGATTGGGTAATGAGCAGTTCTTC. Residues: CASSLGLAGLGNEQFF.

J is TRBJ2-7 and V is TRBV18, with TRBD2 as a possible D gene (5 bases). V lost 5 bases, J lost 5 bases, and 7 bases lay in between. The CDR3 sequence is 11 residues long. The V gene's germline CDR1 is KGHSH and CDR2 LQKENI. The CDR3 coding sequence is TGTGCCAGCTCAATGCGGGACGAGCAGTACTTC. The encoded protein is CASSMRDEQYF.

The rearrangement joins TRBV5-1 to TRBJ2-5; the match to TRBD2 covers 11 bases. The germline V gene encodes CDR1 SGHRS and CDR2 YFSETQ. The CDR3 extends over 15 amino acids. V was clipped by 6 bases and J by 5 bases; unmatched bases: 9. CDR3 protein: CASNPLAGVRETQYF. The CDR3 nucleotides are TGCGCCAGCAACCCACTAGCGGGAGTACGGGAGACCCAGTACTTC.

This chain links TRBV18 with TRBJ2-1, with unresolved D. CDR3 size: 15 residues. From germline, CDR1 is KGHSH and CDR2 LQKENI. V was shortened by 9 bases and J by 0 bases, with 15 bases between the two germline ends. The CDR3 nucleotides read TGTGCCAGTTTACCTACTGTGAGCTCCTACAATGAGCAGTTCTTC. Translated, it gives CASLPTVSSYNEQFF.